This T cell receptor (beta chain) was obtained from a study of T cells after yellow fever vaccination. Findings and caveats of the study: It was the secondary response that reached its peak faster, day 5 versus 15, but it was weaker. Overlap between CD4 and CD8 compartments was detected for a small share of clonotypes.

The study made its TCR cDNA through 5'RACE template switching. That step introduced a universal primer site along with UMIs. One entry per CDR3 protein, called by TCRdb with MiXCR from the 5' RACE reads. The table has around 360,000 distinct CDR3 sequences, around a tenth seen once; the top ten hold roughly 18%. In germline, CDR1 is LGHNA, CDR2 YSLEER. The CDR3 length is 14 residues. With 4 bases removed from V and 5 bases from J, the gap between germline ends came to 15 bases. The sample holds a few counts of this clonotype. The antigen is unknown. The clonotype was recovered from a man younger than 35 who received the YFV17D yellow fever vaccine. The sequencing here drew on PBMCs, taken on the day of the first yellow fever vaccination. The chain uses TRBV4-3 and TRBJ2-7, with D maybe TRBD1 (5 bases). The CDR3: CASSLRGKLDEQYF. DNA for the CDR3: TGCGCCAGCAGCCTAAGGGGAAAGTTGGACGAGCAGTACTTC.